The rows below give T cell receptor beta chains drawn from one sample of a study of control samples from healthy donors and cancer patients. The repertoire was sequenced with immunoSEQ multiplex PCR; TCRdb's copy has only in-frame clones and lacks some. The data contain 150,000 or so clones, around 92% of them singletons. Sequencing input: blood. All receptors derive from a woman between 45 and 65 years old in good health. Each CDR3 is given with its conserved first and last residue. D genes are given only for firm matches.

j_gene,v_gene,d_gene,CDR3aa
TRBJ2-3,TRBV28,.,CASSLPDRPSVSMAHTDTQYF
TRBJ1-6,TRBV28,.,CASSLMASPLHF
TRBJ2-7,TRBV19,TRBD2,CASSGLAGVYEQYF
TRBJ2-7,TRBV11-2,.,CASSLVTDTRVEQYF
TRBJ1-5,TRBV6-2/TRBV6-3,.,CASSYDGGAGQPQHF
TRBJ1-5,TRBV7-8,.,CASSRGGAGQPQHF
TRBJ2-2,TRBV5-6,.,CASSLWLAGELFF
TRBJ2-2,TRBV6-5,.,CASRDGRGGELFF
TRBJ2-7,TRBV25-1,.,CASSASGYEQYF
TRBJ1-1,TRBV4-2,.,CASSRQPAGTEAFF
TRBJ1-2,TRBV15,.,CATSWSRGVDGYTF
TRBJ2-2,TRBV10-1,.,CASSESGGGTGELFF
TRBJ1-4,TRBV9,.,CASSKNRAIGSNEKLFF
TRBJ2-3,TRBV2,.,CASSERQSTDTQYF
TRBJ1-1,TRBV5-1,TRBD1,CASSSGQGSSEAFF
TRBJ2-2,TRBV9,TRBD2,CASSPTSGIGGELFF
TRBJ1-2,TRBV6-2/TRBV6-3,TRBD1,CASSPGQSSPLKANYGYTF
TRBJ2-5,TRBV7-6,TRBD2,CASSPSGGAPETQYF
TRBJ1-5,TRBV7-2,.,CASSLAPVPGNQPQHF
TRBJ2-1,TRBV10-1,.,CASSRDNAYNEQFF
TRBJ1-6,TRBV6-6,.,CASSYRGSPLHF
TRBJ1-2,TRBV5-5,.,CASSLGAGTYGYTF
TRBJ2-5,TRBV19,TRBD1,CASSRQGLRETQYF
TRBJ1-6,TRBV7-8,TRBD1,CASSSTRQGMSRLHF
TRBJ2-3,TRBV19,TRBD1,CASNPGTGVNTQYF
TRBJ2-2,TRBV5-1,.,CASSLGASSGTGELFF
TRBJ1-1,TRBV14,.,CASSHSRNTEAFF
TRBJ2-4,TRBV4-1,.,CASSQDFSQEGVVF
TRBJ1-4,TRBV5-6,.,CASSLGGNEKLFF
TRBJ1-5,TRBV12-5,.,CASAGGNQPQHF
TRBJ1-3,TRBV6-5,.,CASSYRGSGNTIYF
TRBJ1-6,TRBV5-5,.,CASSLGSLYNSPLHF
TRBJ2-7,TRBV12-3/TRBV12-4,.,CASRTGGRDEQYF
TRBJ1-2,TRBV4-1,TRBD1,CASSQGETGGYGYTF
TRBJ1-2,TRBV3-1/TRBV3-2,.,CASSPTGTDNYGYTF
TRBJ1-6,TRBV28,.,CAIRSLGSSYNSPLHF
TRBJ1-1,TRBV18,.,CASSRTGGMNTEAFF
TRBJ2-1,TRBV5-6,.,CASSLPGRSYNEQFF
TRBJ2-7,TRBV5-8,.,CASSLVVGTGSYEQYF
TRBJ2-1,TRBV7-6,TRBD1,CASRPGTGANEQFF
TRBJ2-3,TRBV24-1,.,CATSDSFTDTQYF
TRBJ2-7,TRBV21-1,.,CASSKSGPGTNEQYF
TRBJ1-3,TRBV5-4,.,CASGSTDSGNTIYF
TRBJ2-1,TRBV7-8,.,CASSIGDWSAFRNEQFF
TRBJ1-4,TRBV7-2,TRBD1,CASSSPWGTEDNEKLFF
TRBJ2-2,TRBV5-1,TRBD1,CASRGTGGAGELFF
TRBJ2-3,TRBV6-4,.,CASSDSWRASTDTQYF
TRBJ1-1,TRBV3-1/TRBV3-2,.,CASSQGATEAFF
TRBJ1-2,TRBV3-1/TRBV3-2,.,CASSQETVAGYGYTF